This is a list of T cell receptor beta chains from one sample in a study of T cell responses to AZD1222 COVID-19 vaccine. Generated by immunoSEQ multiplex PCR, the TCRdb table keeps only in-frame clones and is missing some. The sample contains more than 85,000 clones, approximately 91% of which appear only once. The sequences come from peripheral blood, collected 28 days after the second AZD1222 dose. These receptors were obtained from an adult who received the AZD1222 COVID-19 vaccine. Both conserved end residues are part of each CDR3. The D gene is left open where the match is weak. Only part of the rows carry a size: once, few, many, or a class if the clone is expanded.

clone size,D gene,V gene,J gene,CDR3 DNA,CDR3 protein
-,-,TRBV25-1,TRBJ1-2,TGTGCCAGCAGTGAAGGAGGTGGGGGGATAGGCGGCTACACCTTC,CASSEGGGGIGGYTF
-,-,TRBV29-1,TRBJ2-7,TGCAGCGTTACCACTCTTGGCAGGGGCACCTACGAGCAGTACTTC,CSVTTLGRGTYEQYF
-,TRBD1,TRBV11-1,TRBJ2-5,TGTGCCAGCGGCCACAGGGGTCGGCAAGAGACCCAGTACTTC,CASGHRGRQETQYF
-,-,TRBV7-2,TRBJ2-7,TGTGCCAGCAGCTTAGGACAGCCGGGCTCCTACGAGCAGTACTTC,CASSLGQPGSYEQYF
-,-,TRBV7-9,TRBJ2-3,TGTGCCAGCAGCCCCAACATGGGCACAGATACGCAGTATTTT,CASSPNMGTDTQYF
-,TRBD2,TRBV7-2,TRBJ2-5,TGTGCCAGCAGCCCCGCCCCGCTAGCGGTTCACACCCAGTACTTC,CASSPAPLAVHTQYF
few,-,TRBV5-1,TRBJ1-1,TGCGCCAGCAGCTCATCAGTGATCATGAACACTGAAGCTTTCTTT,CASSSSVIMNTEAFF
-,TRBD1,TRBV10-3,TRBJ1-1,TGTGCCCTGAGGACAGGGGAAAGGAACACTGAAGCTTTCTTT,CALRTGERNTEAFF
-,TRBD2,TRBV10-3,TRBJ2-5,TGTGCCATCAGTGCCGGGCCCCCTGGGGGGGTGGAGACCCAGTACTTC,CAISAGPPGGVETQYF
-,-,TRBV3-1/TRBV3-2,TRBJ2-7,TGTGCCAGCGTCCTGGGAGGGGGTGACGAGCAGTACTTC,CASVLGGGDEQYF
-,TRBD2,TRBV28,TRBJ2-1,TGTGCCAGCAGGGCAACTAGCGGGGGACTCAATGAGCAGTTCTTC,CASRATSGGLNEQFF
-,-,TRBV7-6,TRBJ2-2,TGTGCCAGCGGAGTACAGGGGGGGACCGGGGAGCTGTTTTTT,CASGVQGGTGELFF